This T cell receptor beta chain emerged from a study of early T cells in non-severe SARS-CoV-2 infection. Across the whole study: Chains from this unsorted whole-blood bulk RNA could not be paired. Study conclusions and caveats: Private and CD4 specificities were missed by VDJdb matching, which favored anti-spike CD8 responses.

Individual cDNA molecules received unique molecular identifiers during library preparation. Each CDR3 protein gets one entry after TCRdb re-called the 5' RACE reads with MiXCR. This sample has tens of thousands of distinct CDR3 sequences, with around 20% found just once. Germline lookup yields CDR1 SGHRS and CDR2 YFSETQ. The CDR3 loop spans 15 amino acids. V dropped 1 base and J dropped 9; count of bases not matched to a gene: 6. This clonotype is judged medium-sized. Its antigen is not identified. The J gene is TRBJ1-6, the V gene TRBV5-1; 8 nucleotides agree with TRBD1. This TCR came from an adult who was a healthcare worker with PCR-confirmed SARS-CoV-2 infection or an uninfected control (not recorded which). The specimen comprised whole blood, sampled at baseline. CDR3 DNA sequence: TGCGCCAGCAGCTTGAAAGGACAGGGAGGTTCACCCCTCCACTTT. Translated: CASSLKGQGGSPLHF.